The rows below give T cell receptor beta chains drawn from one sample of a study of blood T cell repertoires in COVID-19. Data came from immunoSEQ multiplex PCR; TCRdb stores just in-frame clones and leaves some out. The sample has more than 450,000 clones; 87% are singletons. The sequencing input was PBMCs or T cells enriched from blood (not recorded which). These receptor sequences come from a woman younger than 30 who had recovered from COVID-19. CDR3s leave out the opening cysteine and the closing phenylalanine or tryptophan. Each record gives: V gene, J gene, CDR3 protein.

V: TRBV7-2; J: TRBJ2-7; CDR3: ASSSRTGPYEQY
V: TRBV12-5; J: TRBJ2-2; CDR3: ASGLPPGELF
V: TRBV14; J: TRBJ1-2; CDR3: ASSETVNNYGYT
V: TRBV5-1; J: TRBJ2-7; CDR3: ASSSMPGGREQY
V: TRBV28; J: TRBJ1-1; CDR3: ASSLLNSRAF
V: TRBV3-1/TRBV3-2; J: TRBJ1-1; CDR3: ASRLRGQGEVAF
V: TRBV5-1; J: TRBJ1-4; CDR3: ASSLGQGGEKLF
V: TRBV6-5; J: TRBJ1-6; CDR3: ASSSLGSYNSPLH
V: TRBV20-1; J: TRBJ2-1; CDR3: SASLAGGPNEQF
V: TRBV5-1; J: TRBJ2-5; CDR3: ASSLAPTSGGQETQY
V: TRBV10-3; J: TRBJ1-2; CDR3: AIQGEGNYGYT
V: TRBV16; J: TRBJ1-2; CDR3: ASSYRQGADYGYT
V: TRBV25-1; J: TRBJ2-4; CDR3: ASSEKDSLAKNIQY
V: TRBV27; J: TRBJ2-5; CDR3: ASSPQGSGGLETQY
V: TRBV9; J: TRBJ1-1; CDR3: ASSPGQNTEAF
V: TRBV4-1; J: TRBJ2-7; CDR3: ASSQEDGGFYEQY
V: TRBV5-5; J: TRBJ2-7; CDR3: ASHRTGALSYEQY
V: TRBV30; J: TRBJ1-2; CDR3: AWSGLSKTNYT
V: TRBV6-6; J: TRBJ1-1; CDR3: ASRDNMDTEAF
V: TRBV28; J: TRBJ1-1; CDR3: ASRFGGTEAF
V: TRBV27; J: TRBJ2-2; CDR3: ASSLSPGTGAGELF
V: TRBV25-1; J: TRBJ2-2; CDR3: ASRQGSGELF
V: TRBV5-1; J: TRBJ1-4; CDR3: ASSLGSEGEKLF
V: TRBV25-1; J: TRBJ2-7; CDR3: ASSEFRGGPYEQY
V: TRBV12-3/TRBV12-4; J: TRBJ1-5; CDR3: ASSPGGNQPQH
V: TRBV6-4; J: TRBJ1-1; CDR3: ASSDPIRRTEAF
V: TRBV12-3/TRBV12-4; J: TRBJ2-7; CDR3: ASSFGGEYEQY
V: TRBV29-1; J: TRBJ2-5; CDR3: SVVGTSGGDVQETQY
V: TRBV2; J: TRBJ2-5; CDR3: ASSVLGTGTETQY
V: TRBV10-3; J: TRBJ2-2; CDR3: AIPKSGLEFGGELF
V: TRBV3-1/TRBV3-2; J: TRBJ2-4; CDR3: ASSQDTGAGGNIQY
V: TRBV23-1; J: TRBJ2-2; CDR3: ASSQPWTASITGELF
V: TRBV18; J: TRBJ1-2; CDR3: ASSQIPGQGNGYT
V: TRBV5-5; J: TRBJ1-4; CDR3: ASSLMGGPTNEKLF
V: TRBV7-2; J: TRBJ2-3; CDR3: ASSPDRVRTDTQY
V: TRBV7-9; J: TRBJ1-6; CDR3: ASSLAGIGAYNSPLH
V: TRBV10-1; J: TRBJ2-1; CDR3: ASTPTGIDEQF
V: TRBV27; J: TRBJ1-2; CDR3: ASRPTGNYGYT
V: TRBV1; J: TRBJ2-4; CDR3: TSSRQGNWHIQY
V: TRBV3-1/TRBV3-2; J: TRBJ1-2; CDR3: ASSQGLPGQGNYGYT
V: TRBV5-1; J: TRBJ2-5; CDR3: ASRGQSQETQY
V: TRBV19; J: TRBJ2-1; CDR3: ASGTGVHNEQF
V: TRBV10-1; J: TRBJ2-7; CDR3: ASSEGGTRYEQY
V: TRBV5-1; J: TRBJ1-2; CDR3: ASSSATGYYGYT
V: TRBV5-1; J: TRBJ1-1; CDR3: ASSVDRVEAF
V: TRBV10-3; J: TRBJ2-5; CDR3: AIGSDSQETQY
V: TRBV7-9; J: TRBJ1-3; CDR3: ASSPIDTDNTIY
V: TRBV7-2; J: TRBJ1-2; CDR3: ASSLAGGTGGANYGYT
V: TRBV7-2; J: TRBJ2-1; CDR3: ASSPDAGTGINEQF
V: TRBV6-5; J: TRBJ2-2; CDR3: ASSSDRGLGELF